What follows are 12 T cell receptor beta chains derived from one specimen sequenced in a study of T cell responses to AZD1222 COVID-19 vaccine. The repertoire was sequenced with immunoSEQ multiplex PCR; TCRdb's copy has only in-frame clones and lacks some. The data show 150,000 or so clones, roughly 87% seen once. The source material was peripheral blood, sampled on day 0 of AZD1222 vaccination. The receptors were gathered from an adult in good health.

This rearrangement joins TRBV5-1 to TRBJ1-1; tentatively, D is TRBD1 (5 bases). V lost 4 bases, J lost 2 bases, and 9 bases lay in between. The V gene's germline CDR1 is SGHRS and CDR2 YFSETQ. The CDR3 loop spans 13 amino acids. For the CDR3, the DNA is TGCGCCAGCAGCCAGGGTTTAAACACTGAAGCTTTCTTT. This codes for CASSQGLNTEAFF.

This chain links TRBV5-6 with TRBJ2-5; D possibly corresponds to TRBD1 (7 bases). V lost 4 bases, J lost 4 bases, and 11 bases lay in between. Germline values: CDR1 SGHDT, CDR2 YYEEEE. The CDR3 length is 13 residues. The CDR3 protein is CASSHRGGETQYF. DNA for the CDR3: TGTGCCAGCAGCCACAGGGGAGGAGAGACCCAGTACTTC.

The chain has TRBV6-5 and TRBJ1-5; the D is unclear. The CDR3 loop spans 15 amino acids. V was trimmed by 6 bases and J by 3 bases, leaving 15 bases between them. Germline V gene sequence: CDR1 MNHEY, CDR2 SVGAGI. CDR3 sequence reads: CASSYDGGDNQPQHF. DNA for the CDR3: TGTGCCAGCAGCTACGACGGAGGAGACAATCAGCCCCAGCATTTT.

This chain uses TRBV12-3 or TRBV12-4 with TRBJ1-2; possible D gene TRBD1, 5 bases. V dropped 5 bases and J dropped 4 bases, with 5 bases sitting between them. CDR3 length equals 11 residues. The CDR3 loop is CASSRGYGYTF. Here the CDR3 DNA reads TGTGCCAGCAGTAGGGGCTATGGCTACACCTTC.

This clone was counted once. Here the CDR3 DNA reads TGTGCCAGCAGCTTAGATTGGCGGCAGAGAGCTTTCTTT. Its protein product is CASSLDWRQRAFF. V gene TRBV7-8 combines with J gene TRBJ1-1, with D unclear. The germline gives CDR1 SGHVS, CDR2 FQNEAQ. The V and J ends lost 1 base and 10 bases respectively, with 13 bases between them. The CDR3 is made up of 13 amino acids.

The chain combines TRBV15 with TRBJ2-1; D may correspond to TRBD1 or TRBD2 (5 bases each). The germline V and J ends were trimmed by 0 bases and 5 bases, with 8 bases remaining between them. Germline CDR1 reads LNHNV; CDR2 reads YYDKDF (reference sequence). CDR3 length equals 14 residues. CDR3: CATSRDGGDNEQFF. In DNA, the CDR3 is TGTGCCACCAGCAGAGATGGGGGTGACAATGAGCAGTTCTTC. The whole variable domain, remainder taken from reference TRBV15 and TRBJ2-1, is DAMVIQNPRYQVTQFGKPVTLSCSQTLNHNVMYWYQQKSSQAPKLLFHYYDKDFNNEADTPDNFQSRRPNTSFCFLDIRSPGLGDTAMYLCATSRDGGDNEQFFGPGTRLTVL.

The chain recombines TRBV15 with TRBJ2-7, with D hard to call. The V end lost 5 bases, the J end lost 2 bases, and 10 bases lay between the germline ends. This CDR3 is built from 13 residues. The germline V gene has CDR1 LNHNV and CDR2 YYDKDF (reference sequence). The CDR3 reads CATSVRFAYEQYF. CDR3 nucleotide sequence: TGTGCCACCAGCGTAAGATTTGCCTACGAGCAGTACTTC.

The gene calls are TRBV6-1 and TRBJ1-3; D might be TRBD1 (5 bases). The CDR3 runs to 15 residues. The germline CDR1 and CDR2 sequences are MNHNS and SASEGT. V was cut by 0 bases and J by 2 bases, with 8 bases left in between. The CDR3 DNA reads TGTGCCAGCAGTGAAGCTTGGGGGGCTGGAAACACCATATATTTT. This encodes CASSEAWGAGNTIYF.

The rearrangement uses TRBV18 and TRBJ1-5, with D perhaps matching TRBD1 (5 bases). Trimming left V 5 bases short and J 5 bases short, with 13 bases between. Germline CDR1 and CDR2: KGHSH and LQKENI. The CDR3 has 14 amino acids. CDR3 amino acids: CASSREGSDQPQHF. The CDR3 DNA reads TGTGCCAGCTCAAGGGAGGGGAGTGATCAGCCCCAGCATTTT.

The CDR3 DNA reads TGTGCCAGCAGCCGGGGCGGTGGGGATGGCTACACCTTC. Its translation: CASSRGGGDGYTF. This chain uses TRBV28 with TRBJ1-2; D is perhaps TRBD1 (5 bases). Per the germline V gene, CDR1 is MDHEN and CDR2 is SYDVKM. V was shortened by 6 bases and J by 6 bases, with 14 bases between the two germline ends. The CDR3 is 13 residues long.

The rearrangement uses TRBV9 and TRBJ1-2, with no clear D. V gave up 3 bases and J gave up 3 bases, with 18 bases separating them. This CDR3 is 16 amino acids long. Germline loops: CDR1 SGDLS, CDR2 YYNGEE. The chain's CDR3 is CASSEVGRGDDYGYTF. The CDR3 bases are TGTGCCAGCAGCGAGGTAGGGCGGGGAGACGACTATGGCTACACCTTC. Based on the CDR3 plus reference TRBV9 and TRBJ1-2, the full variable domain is DSGVTQTPKHLITATGQRVTLRCSPRSGDLSVYWYQQSLDQGLQFLIQYYNGEERAKGNILERFSAQQFPDLHSELNLSSLELGDSALYFCASSEVGRGDDYGYTFGSGTRLTVV.

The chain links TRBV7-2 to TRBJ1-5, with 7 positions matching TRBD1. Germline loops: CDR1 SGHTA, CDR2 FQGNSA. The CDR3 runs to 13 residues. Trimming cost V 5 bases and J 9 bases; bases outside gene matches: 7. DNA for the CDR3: TGTGCCAGCAGCCAGGGACAGCTTAGGCCCCAGCATTTT. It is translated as CASSQGQLRPQHF.